This T cell receptor beta chain was recorded in a study of shared clonotypes between healthy human individuals (dated by TCRdb to about 2020). Background on the whole study: Two women and three men aged 18 to 49 years were included in the cohort. Per donor, leukapheresis produced somewhere between about 0.85 and 8.9 billion PBMCs. The study deeply sequenced blood TCR repertoires of five healthy adults to estimate repertoire size and the extent of clonotype sharing between individuals. Libraries were prepared and TCR repertoires were sequenced by different laboratories using diverse techniques, in order to increase sequencing depth and limit assay-specific biases. Per donor, three plates each were used for CD4 naive and CD4 memory, two for CD8 naive, and one for CD8 memory. Here is what the overall study found, with its caveats: Pairwise subsampling led to the expectation that sequencing depth would affect the degree of clonotype sharing among donors. The small number of donors limited the genetic and exposure-history diversity represented. Naive subsets generally had larger estimated clonotype richness than memory subsets did. Around 5.4% of naive CD4, around 4% of naive CD8, roughly 2.4% of memory CD4, and about 0.4% of memory CD8 clonotypes were shared across several donors. Sampling was restricted to blood, and TCR repertoires in tissues likely differ from the TCR repertoires found in blood. Incomplete sequencing was indicated by rarefaction of sorted-subset datasets, despite the large sequencing depth. Higher generation probabilities were observed for clonotypes shared by all four sorted-subset donors than for non-shared clonotypes.

CD8 naive samples consisted of CD45RO-negative cells that were positively selected for CCR7, yielding a CD45RA+CCR7+ population without TemRA cells. Healthy HIV-negative adults with no recently reported acute infections or vaccinations were included as donors. All donors were Caucasian adults living in Nashville, Tennessee, USA. After blood collection by leukapheresis, PBMCs were isolated using Ficoll-Histopaque density gradient centrifugation and then cryopreserved in the vapor phase of liquid nitrogen. Analytical flow cytometry was used to check the purity and quantity of each magnetically sorted T cell population. Genomic DNA was isolated from each sorted fraction and quantified by UV absorbance on a Nanodrop 2000c. TCR CDR3 regions were amplified from genomic DNA by multiplex PCR using the deep immunoSEQ assay. Genomic DNA extracted from each cell subset was distributed evenly over all wells of several immunoSEQ 96-well plates, and each plate served as one replicate. Each replicate PCR for sorted subsets received about 220 ng genomic DNA, equal to roughly 29,000 T cell genomes. The purified libraries were quantified using a Qubit 3.0 fluorometer, sized with a Bioanalyzer 2100, and then quantified again using the KAPA Library Quantification kit. Every immunoSEQ 96-well plate was sequenced on a separate single-read 150-cycle Illumina NextSeq 550 flow cell. In the source study's methods: Because the immunoSEQ output included only junctional sequences and no quality scores, the filtering could not be the same as the filtering used for full-length reads. To assign V/J genes and CDR3, sequences were annotated using PyIR, a Python wrapper for IgBLAST v1.9, with IMGT germline references. Reads were removed for weak V/J assignments (E-value above 1e-6), missing CDR3, stop codons, out-of-frame junctions, or ambiguous translated residues. V3J clonotypes were defined by identical inferred V gene, J gene, and CDR3 amino acid sequence. Percentage overlap between repertoires was calculated by dividing the number of shared unique clonotypes by the size of the smaller repertoire. Richness of each repertoire was evaluated using RTK rarefaction, the Chao1 estimator, and Recon v2.1 estimates of unobserved clonotypes. For all TCRbeta clonotypes obtained by the gDNA method from several donors, generation probabilities were computed with OLGA. The immuneACCESS repertoire file appears here via TCRdb, limited to in-frame rearrangements. These files lack a portion of the clones; in checked studies, under half of the deficit traces to unresolved V genes, and the cause of the others is not known. V, J and clone size are taken as reported in that table, and D and trimming were inferred from the DNA itself. For this sample the table gives approximately 2,000,000 clones, of which 90% to 95% were detected only once. In total, the top ten clones hold around 1.8% of the sample.

For this chain, trimming is 4 bases at the V end and 4 bases at the J end, and the number of junction bases without a gene match is 9. The germline V gene specifies SGHDT as CDR1 and YYEEEE as CDR2. Counted from cysteine to phenylalanine, this CDR3 has 17 amino acids. Only the CDR3 DNA stays, 51 bases, in frame from base 1. Worth noting for this clone: Its binding antigen is unknown. Per-base quality was not reported, and no clone a single base away is much larger than it.

The V and J genes are TRBV5-6 and TRBJ2-7; 15 bases in between match TRBD2. Material for sequencing was naive CD8+ T cells from PBMCs. The cell subset or site label on this specimen signifies: CD45RA+CCR7+. This TCR was recovered from a man aged 18-30 years in good health. Some clones in this sample may be carry-over from other donors' samples. The sequenced DNA is TGTGCCAGCAGCCCCCGCGCCGGACTAGCGGGAGGGTACGAGCAGTACTTC. This encodes CASSPRAGLAGGYEQYF.